Below are 20 T cell receptor beta chains sequenced from a single sample in a study of cytomegalovirus exposure and HLA in healthy donors. The PCR employed 60 Vbeta primers together with 13 Jbeta primers. TCRdb keeps only in-frame clones here, not all; method: immunoSEQ multiplex PCR. The sample contains 150,000 to 200,000 clones, roughly 80% of which appear only once. The sequenced sample was PBMCs. The receptor source for this set is a man between 45 and 60 years old in good health and CMV-seropositive.

The chain combines TRBV29-1 with TRBJ2-3, with TRBD2 identical over 9 bases. The CDR3 is made up of 13 amino acids. Germline CDR1 is SQVTM and CDR2 is ANQGSEA. Germline trimming cut 6 bases from V and 2 bases from J; bases unmatched to any gene: 3. The CDR3 bases are TGCAGCGTCCTAGCGGGATCCACAGATACGCAGTATTTT. Amino acid sequence: CSVLAGSTDTQYF.

The V call is TRBV27, the J call TRBJ2-7; the match to TRBD2 covers 13 bases. The CDR3 spans 16 residues. Germline lookup yields CDR1 MNHEY and CDR2 SMNVEV (reference sequence). V shed 8 bases, J shed 0 bases, and the junction held 7 bases outside the gene matches. The CDR3 sequence is CASFTSGGAGSYEQYF. The CDR3 DNA follows: TGTGCCAGCTTTACTAGCGGGGGGGCAGGCTCCTACGAGCAGTACTTC.

V gene TRBV7-9 combines with J gene TRBJ2-5; TRBD1 is a possible D gene (6 bases). This CDR3 contains 15 residues. V lost 5 bases and J 5 bases, leaving 18 bases between the germline ends. Per germline, CDR1 SEHNR and CDR2 FQNEAQ (reference sequence). CDR3 in DNA: TGTGCCAGCAGCAAAATTGACAGGCTGTTTGAGACCCAGTACTTC. Its translation: CASSKIDRLFETQYF.

This chain uses TRBV6-5 with TRBJ1-1; TRBD1 agrees at 9 bases. This CDR3 comprises 12 residues. V shed 5 bases, J shed 9 bases, and the junction held 4 bases outside the gene matches. CDR1 MNHEY and CDR2 SVGAGI come from the germline V gene. Here the CDR3 DNA reads TGTGCCAGCAGTGTGACAGGGGGTAAAGCTTTCTTT. Protein sequence: CASSVTGGKAFF.

The CDR3 sequence: CASSSVGREGHYEQYF. For the CDR3, the DNA is TGTGCCAGCAGTTCCGTAGGGCGGGAGGGCCACTACGAGCAGTACTTC. The chain combines TRBV28 with TRBJ2-7; 9 bases fit TRBD2. V lost 4 bases, J lost 3 bases, and 10 bases stayed unmatched. There are 16 residues in the CDR3. CDR1 and CDR2 from the germline V gene are MDHEN and SYDVKM. The complete variable domain, with remaining parts taken from reference TRBV28 and TRBJ2-7, reads DVKVTQSSRYLVKRTGEKVFLECVQDMDHENMFWYRQDPGLGLRLIYFSYDVKMKEKGDIPEGYSVSREKKERFSLILESASTNQTSMYLCASSSVGREGHYEQYFGPGTRLTVT.

The chain's CDR3 is CASSEAGSGSRGDTQYF. CDR3 DNA: TGCGCCAGCAGTGAGGCAGGCTCCGGGAGTCGTGGAGATACGCAGTATTTT. The chain is built from TRBV10-1 and TRBJ2-3, with D possibly TRBD2 on 6 matching bases. The CDR3 has 17 amino acids. Germline CDR1 WNHNN, CDR2 SYGVQD (reference sequence). Between the trimmed V and J ends, which lost 2 bases and 5 bases, there was a span of 20 bases.

The CDR3 spells CASSFSGETGNTIYF. The CDR3, as DNA: TGTGCCAGCAGTTTCTCAGGGGAGACTGGAAACACCATATATTTT. The genes are TRBV27 and TRBJ1-3, with D possibly matching TRBD1 (6 bases). Trimming shortened V by 3 bases and J by 2 bases, and 11 bases separated the two germline ends. This CDR3 comprises 15 residues. Germline CDR1 MNHEY, CDR2 SMNVEV (reference sequence).

The chain links TRBV5-1 to TRBJ2-1; 8 nucleotides line up with TRBD2. V lost 0 bases to trimming and J lost 8 bases; unmatched junction nucleotides: 7. Per the germline V gene, CDR1 is SGHRS and CDR2 is YFSETQ. The CDR3 has 15 amino acids. The CDR3 is CASSLETQAGDEQFF. In DNA form, the CDR3 reads TGCGCCAGCAGCTTGGAAACTCAAGCGGGGGATGAGCAGTTCTTC.

In regard to this clone: The junction differs from germline at one of its ends, possibly a read error. The J gene is TRBJ2-7, the V gene TRBV7-9; D is ambiguous. The V gene's germline CDR1 is SEHNR and CDR2 FQNEAQ (reference sequence). This CDR3 is 12 amino acids long. This CDR3 reads CSSSLELIEQYF. The CDR3 region has the DNA TGTTCCAGCAGCTTAGAACTTATAGAGCAGTACTTC.

This chain joins TRBV2 and TRBJ2-1; possibly TRBD2 for D (6 bases). The CDR3 sequence is 16 residues long. V was trimmed by 7 bases and J by 4 bases, leaving 20 bases between them. The germline gives CDR1 SNHLY, CDR2 FYNNEI. The CDR3 DNA is TGTGCCAGCACCAAGGAGAGGCTAGCGAAATACAATGAGCAGTTCTTC. Its translation: CASTKERLAKYNEQFF.

The V gene is TRBV27, the J gene TRBJ2-7, with 9 bases that match TRBD2. CDR3 length: 14 amino acids. After removal of 3 bases from V and 3 bases from J, the junction contained 3 bases not matched to a gene. Germline V lookup: CDR1 MNHEY, CDR2 SMNVEV (reference sequence). The CDR3 DNA reads as TGTGCCAGCAGTTTGACTAGCGGTAACTACGAGCAGTACTTC. This gives the protein CASSLTSGNYEQYF.

This clone was seen just once. Mismatch with germline at one junction end may stem from a read error. The genes are TRBV27 and TRBJ2-3; TRBD2 agrees at 7 bases. CDR1 and CDR2 from the germline V gene are MNHEY and SMNVEV (reference sequence). The CDR3 is made up of 12 amino acids. CDR3 coding DNA: TGTGCCAGCAGAATGGGGGGGGACCCCGAGGTATTT. It specifies CASRMGGDPEVF.

This clone was seen a few times. The CDR3, as DNA: TGTGCCAGCAGCACGGACAGGACTCATCAGCCCCAGCATTTT. It specifies CASSTDRTHQPQHF. The chain is built from TRBV7-9 and TRBJ1-5, with 7 bases fitting TRBD1. This CDR3 region has 14 residues. The V and J ends lost 5 bases and 5 bases, in that order; junction bases with no gene match: 6. CDR1 and CDR2 from the germline V gene are SEHNR and FQNEAQ (reference sequence).

J is TRBJ1-1 and V is TRBV23-1; D is unresolved. TRBV23-1 is filed as an ORF, its function uncertain. CDR3 length: 12 residues. With 7 bases removed from V and 1 base from J, the gap between germline ends came to 7 bases. The CDR3 spells CASKTENTEAFF. In nucleotides, the CDR3 is TGCGCCAGCAAAACAGAGAACACTGAAGCTTTCTTT.

V and J are TRBV5-4 and TRBJ2-3; 7 nucleotides match TRBD2. Germline loops: CDR1 SGHNT, CDR2 YYREEE (reference sequence). Unmatched junction bases numbered 10, after V lost 4 bases and J lost 5 bases. The CDR3 runs to 15 residues. The CDR3 bases are TGTGCCAGCAGCCCGAGTAGCGGGTCTAAAGATACGCAGTATTTT. Protein product: CASSPSSGSKDTQYF. The whole variable domain, filled in from reference TRBV5-4 and TRBJ2-3, reads ETGVTQSPTHLIKTRGQQVTLRCSSQSGHNTVSWYQQALGQGPQFIFQYYREEENGRGNFPPRFSGLQFPNYSSELNVNALELDDSALYLCASSPSSGSKDTQYFGPGTRLTVL.

The rearrangement uses TRBV7-2 and TRBJ1-1; possibly TRBD1 for D (5 bases). Trimming cost V 1 base and J 8 bases, with 17 bases left between them. Per germline, CDR1 SGHTA and CDR2 FQGNSA. The CDR3 consists of 15 residues. The CDR3 loop reads CASSLEQGPVGEAFF. In DNA form, the CDR3 reads TGTGCCAGCAGCTTAGAGCAGGGCCCAGTAGGGGAAGCTTTCTTT.

The genes are TRBV7-9 and TRBJ2-5; 7 bases align to TRBD2. Germline V gene data show CDR1 as SEHNR and CDR2 as FQNEAQ (reference sequence). With 1 base clipped from V and 4 bases from J, the junction kept 0 bases outside the gene matches. The CDR3 extends over 13 amino acids. The CDR3 loop is CASSLGGGETQYF. The CDR3, as DNA: TGTGCCAGCAGCTTAGGGGGGGGAGAGACCCAGTACTTC.

The chain combines TRBV4-3 with TRBJ2-1, with 7 positions matching TRBD2. The CDR3 contains 15 residues. The germline gives CDR1 LGHNA, CDR2 YSLEER. J gave up 8 bases and V 0 bases, and 7 bases lay outside the gene matches. The CDR3 is CASSQDGRTSDEQFF. Here the CDR3 DNA reads TGCGCCAGCAGCCAAGATGGAAGGACTAGTGATGAGCAGTTCTTC.

The V and J genes are TRBV7-2 and TRBJ1-1; D remains ambiguous. The CDR3 is 14 residues long. CDR1 is SGHTA and CDR2 is FQGNSA in the germline V gene. V lost 0 bases and J lost 0, with 5 bases in between. CDR3 nucleotides: TGTGCCAGCAGCTTAGCGTACATGAACACTGAAGCTTTCTTT. It encodes CASSLAYMNTEAFF.

The chain recombines TRBV28 with TRBJ2-5; 8 bases line up with TRBD1. The J call may be faulty, since TRBJ2-7 better matches the DNA end. Germline lookup yields CDR1 MDHEN and CDR2 SYDVKM. The CDR3 totals 13 residues. This CDR3 is CASNPTGGYEQYF. As DNA, the CDR3 is TGTGCCAGCAATCCAACAGGGGGCTACGAGCAGTACTTC.